The next 23 T cell receptor beta chains were all read from a single sample in a study of T-cell memory formation after mild COVID-19. MiXCR, applied by TCRdb to the 5' RACE reads, yields one record per CDR3 protein. The repertoire includes about 350,000 distinct CDR3 sequences, under 30% of them detected once, and about 13% sits in the top ten. The source material was PBMCs or a T cell subset sorted from them (not recorded which). The receptors here all came from an adult woman who had mild COVID-19 (a few samples of this study predate the infection). Cell type and time point are not known.

The V call is TRBV7-9, the J call TRBJ1-1; D is perhaps TRBD1 (6 bases). The CDR3 has 13 residues. The V and J ends lost 5 bases and 6 bases respectively, with 13 bases between them. Germline assignment: CDR1 SEHNR and CDR2 FQNEAQ (reference sequence). CDR3 loop: CASSPSKGAEAFF. CDR3 DNA: TGTGCCAGCAGCCCCTCCAAGGGGGCTGAAGCTTTCTTT.

The rearrangement joins TRBV9 to TRBJ2-1; TRBD2 agrees at 8 bases. J gave up 0 bases and V 7 bases, and 6 bases lay outside the gene matches. Germline values: CDR1 SGDLS, CDR2 YYNGEE. This CDR3 is built from 15 residues. The CDR3 sequence: CASQRGLSSYNEQFF. CDR3 DNA: TGTGCCAGCCAGCGGGGGCTGAGCTCCTACAATGAGCAGTTCTTC.

This sequence joins TRBV3-1 and TRBJ2-1; D might be TRBD2 (5 bases). Germline-derived CDR1 and CDR2 are LGHDT and YNNKEL (reference sequence). Between the trimmed V and J ends, which lost 4 bases and 1 base, there was a span of 17 bases. The CDR3 sequence is 17 residues long. CDR3 region: CASSPGLTSPSYNEQFF. CDR3 nucleotides: TGTGCCAGCAGCCCCGGACTGACGAGCCCTTCCTACAATGAGCAGTTCTTC.

This clonotype was observed a handful of times. This rearrangement joins TRBV5-1 to TRBJ1-1; a possible D gene is TRBD1 (5 bases). V was trimmed by 1 base and J by 3 bases, leaving 10 bases between them. This CDR3 is built from 14 residues. Looked up from germline, CDR1 is SGHRS and CDR2 is YFSETQ. CDR3 coding DNA: TGCGCCAGCAGCTTGATGAGGGGTGACACTGAAGCTTTCTTT. Its translation: CASSLMRGDTEAFF.

This clonotype has just a few counts. The CDR3 loop is CASSHDKYF. The DNA of the CDR3 is TGTGCCAGCAGCCACGATAAGTATTTT. The rearrangement joins TRBV7-9 to TRBJ2-3; D gene unclear. There are 9 residues in the CDR3. Germline V gene data show CDR1 as SEHNR and CDR2 as FQNEAQ (reference sequence). Trimming stripped 5 bases from V and 13 bases from J, with 7 bases between. The full variable domain, its missing parts supplied by reference TRBV7-9 and TRBJ2-3, is DTGVSQNPRHKITKRGQNVTFRCDPISEHNRLYWYRQTLGQGPEFLTYFQNEAQLEKSRLLSDRFSAERPKGSFSTLEIQRTEQGDSAMYLCASSHDKYFGPGTRLTVL.

In this sample, this clonotype turned up a few times. V gene TRBV12-3 or TRBV12-4 combines with J gene TRBJ1-3; possibly TRBD1 for D (6 bases). The CDR3 consists of 15 residues. Trimming pared 6 bases from V and 4 bases from J, leaving 16 bases between. CDR3 DNA: TGTGCCAGCAGGGGGGCCCAAGGGGGAGGAAACACCATATATTTT. Encoded protein: CASRGAQGGGNTIYF.

The CDR3 sequence is CASSGSLAGAATQYF. The CDR3 DNA reads TGTGCCAGCAGCGGAAGTCTAGCGGGAGCTGCGACCCAGTACTTC. The chain carries TRBV7-2 and TRBJ2-5, with 10 nucleotides matching TRBD2. CDR3 size: 15 residues. The ends lost 5 bases at V and 7 bases at J; junction bases unmatched: 10. Germline CDR1 is SGHTA and CDR2 is FQGNSA.

The gene calls are TRBV6-5 and TRBJ1-4; 10 bases fit TRBD1. The ends lost 6 bases at V and 7 bases at J; junction bases unmatched: 5. The CDR3 is 14 amino acids. Germline values: CDR1 MNHEY, CDR2 SVGAGI. The CDR3 loop reads CASSPGQGTEKLFF. CDR3 coding DNA: TGTGCCAGCAGCCCGGGACAGGGGACTGAAAAACTGTTTTTT.

This clonotype was observed a handful of times. J is TRBJ2-7 and V is TRBV2; weak D call: TRBD1 (6 bases). CDR3 length: 12 amino acids. Trimming shortened V by 6 bases and J by 6 bases, and 12 bases separated the two germline ends. The germline V gene encodes CDR1 SNHLY and CDR2 FYNNEI. CDR3 region: CASSPVGGEQYF. The DNA of the CDR3 is TGTGCCAGCAGCCCCGTAGGGGGCGAGCAGTACTTC.

The rearrangement joins TRBV25-1 to TRBJ2-3; D ambiguous. This CDR3 has 16 residues. Germline-derived CDR1 and CDR2 are MGHDK and SYGVNS. Trimming cost V 0 bases and J 2 bases, with 12 bases left between them. The CDR3 is CASSEYSGTYTDTQYF. Written as DNA, the CDR3 is TGTGCCAGCAGTGAATATTCGGGTACCTACACAGATACGCAGTATTTT.

The chain couples TRBV11-3 to TRBJ2-7, with D unresolved. Trimming removed 5 bases at V and 3 bases at J, with 11 bases between. Germline values: CDR1 SGHNT, CDR2 YENEEA. This CDR3 is built from 13 residues. The CDR3 sequence is CASSQSVIYEQYF. The CDR3 coding sequence is TGTGCCAGCAGCCAGTCAGTGATCTACGAGCAGTACTTC. Full variable domain (outside the CDR3, taken from reference TRBV11-3 and TRBJ2-7): EAGVVQSPRYKIIEKKQPVAFWCNPISGHNTLYWYLQNLGQGPELLIRYENEEAVDDSQLPKDRFSAERLKGVDSTLKIQPAELGDSAVYLCASSQSVIYEQYFGPGTRLTVT.

The sample holds a few counts of this clonotype. The chain links TRBV29-1 to TRBJ1-2; no reliable D call. Germline V gives CDR1 SQVTM, CDR2 ANQGSEA. The CDR3 runs 9 residues. Between the trimmed V and J ends, which lost 4 bases and 4 bases, there was a span of 1 base. The CDR3, as DNA: TGCAGCGTTGCCTATGGCTACACCTTC. Protein sequence: CSVAYGYTF.

This sequence joins TRBV3-1 and TRBJ2-3; D assignment may be TRBD1 or TRBD2 (7 bases each). Germline V gives CDR1 LGHDT, CDR2 YNNKEL (reference sequence). Deletions cut 4 bases from V and 5 bases from J, with 19 bases between. The CDR3 extends over 16 amino acids. In nucleotides, the CDR3 is TGTGCCAGCAGCCCCCAGGGGGGGGGCCGAGAAGATACGCAGTATTTT. This encodes CASSPQGGGREDTQYF.

This clonotype appeared many times. This chain connects TRBV5-5 to TRBJ2-7, with D uncertain. V was pared by 4 bases and J by 3 bases, with 11 bases between. The CDR3 is 13 residues long. Germline CDR1 SGHKS, CDR2 YYEKEE (reference sequence). The CDR3 nucleotides read TGTGCCAGCAGCCGCTCGGTTGGCTACGAGCAGTACTTC. Amino acids: CASSRSVGYEQYF.

The V and J genes are TRBV12-3 or TRBV12-4 and TRBJ2-3; 13 nucleotides agree with TRBD2. Trimming cost V 6 bases and J 8 bases; bases outside gene matches: 14. The CDR3 is made up of 17 amino acids. The CDR3 sequence is CASSHYPTSGGAGTQYF. In DNA, the CDR3 is TGTGCCAGCAGCCACTACCCAACTAGCGGGGGGGCAGGTACGCAGTATTTT.

In its sample, this clonotype was seen a few times. This sequence joins TRBV12-3 or TRBV12-4 and TRBJ2-1, with 8 bases identical to TRBD2. The CDR3 is made up of 16 amino acids. V trimming: 6 bases; J trimming: 1 base; junction bases outside the gene matches: 8. CDR3 DNA: TGTGCCAGCAGCCCTGGGGCGGGGGGATCCTACAATGAGCAGTTCTTC. This gives the protein CASSPGAGGSYNEQFF.

This clonotype was detected ten times or more. The chain carries TRBV29-1 and TRBJ1-2; 10 bases are a match to TRBD1. The CDR3 sequence is 14 residues long. Germline V gene lookup returns CDR1 SQVTM and CDR2 ANQGSEA. V was pared by 5 bases and J by 2 bases, with 5 bases of the junction left unmatched. The DNA for the CDR3 is TGCAGCGTTCCTCGGACAGGGGGGAACTATGGCTACACCTTC. Translation: CSVPRTGGNYGYTF.

The table lists this clonotype with a few counts. This chain connects TRBV21-1 to TRBJ2-2. TRBV21-1 is listed as a pseudogene. There are 13 residues in the CDR3. The chain's CDR3 is CASSKGSSGELFF. As DNA, the CDR3 is TGTGCCAGCAGCAAAGGCAGCTCCGGGGAGCTGTTTTTT.

This clonotype was counted only a few times. The V gene is TRBV20-1, the J gene TRBJ2-7, with D perhaps TRBD1 (6 bases). The CDR3 totals 13 residues. The germline V and J ends were trimmed by 3 bases and 5 bases, with 14 bases remaining between them. Germline V lookup: CDR1 DFQATT, CDR2 SNEGSKA (reference sequence). For the CDR3, the DNA is TGCAGTGCTAGGCCCTGGGGGCTTAACGAGCAGTACTTC. As protein: CSARPWGLNEQYF.

In this sample, this clonotype turned up a few times. The chain couples TRBV12-3 or TRBV12-4 to TRBJ2-2, with D uncertain. V lost 7 bases, J lost 5 bases, and 11 bases lay in between. This CDR3 is built from 13 residues. CDR3 amino acids: CASTPSPTGELFF. The CDR3 DNA follows: TGTGCCAGCACCCCAAGCCCTACCGGGGAGCTGTTTTTT.

J is TRBJ1-2 and V is TRBV18; no clear D. Germline loops: CDR1 KGHSH, CDR2 LQKENI. This CDR3 spans 15 amino acids. V was cut by 3 bases and J by 0 bases, with 11 bases left in between. CDR3 loop: CASSPSVFTNYGYTF. The CDR3 region has the DNA TGTGCCAGCTCACCCTCGGTTTTTACTAACTATGGCTACACCTTC.

The chain has TRBV12-3 or TRBV12-4 and TRBJ1-1; the D gene is possibly TRBD1 (5 bases). The CDR3 has 17 amino acids. Trimming shortened V by 7 bases and J by 2 bases, and 23 bases separated the two germline ends. The DNA for the CDR3 is TGTGCCAGCAATGCCGGTGGTTGGGGCAGAGTTAACACTGAAGCTTTCTTT. Translating gives CASNAGGWGRVNTEAFF.

The count of this clonotype is one. The chain joins TRBV11-2 to TRBJ2-1; 7 bases fit TRBD1. V shed 4 bases and J 9 bases; nucleotides not matched to a gene: 12. The CDR3 sequence is 15 residues long. The germline V gene encodes CDR1 SGHAT and CDR2 FQNNGV. For the CDR3, the DNA is TGTGCCAGCAGCTCTCATTTTCAGGGGGTTAGTGAGCAGTTCTTC. Amino acids: CASSSHFQGVSEQFF.